A selection of T cell receptor beta chains follows, all from one sample in a study of chemoradiotherapy in HPV16-positive cancers. TCRdb's table, derived via immunoSEQ multiplex PCR, lists solely in-frame clones and lacks some. The sample includes some 12,000 clones, around 87% of them seen just once. Material: blood, obtained from a patient who underwent chemoradiotherapy. These receptors came from a human donor with HPV-associated anogenital cancer. CDR3s include the opening cysteine and the closing phenylalanine or tryptophan. Fields, in order: D gene, clone size, CDR3 length, V gene, J gene, CDR3 DNA, CDR3 protein. D genes are given only for firm matches. Rows give clone size only sometimes, using once, few, many, or a class for an expanded clone.

D: .
size: .
length: 17
V: TRBV5-6
J: TRBJ2-7
DNA: TGTGCCAGCAGCTTGTGGGGGGGCAGGTCGAGCTCCTACGAGCAGTACTTC
CDR3: CASSLWGGRSSSYEQYF

D: TRBD2
size: .
length: 17
V: TRBV27
J: TRBJ2-7
DNA: TGTGCCAGCAGTTTTTTTGGACTAGCGGGGGGCTCCTACGAGCAGTACTTC
CDR3: CASSFFGLAGGSYEQYF

D: TRBD1
size: .
length: 14
V: TRBV27
J: TRBJ1-5
DNA: TGTGCCAGCAGCCAACAGGGGGGCAATCAGCCCCAGCATTTT
CDR3: CASSQQGGNQPQHF

D: .
size: .
length: 16
V: TRBV28
J: TRBJ2-4
DNA: TGTGCCAGCAGTTTACCGGGTCAGATAGCCAAAAACATTCAGTACTTC
CDR3: CASSLPGQIAKNIQYF

D: .
size: .
length: 14
V: TRBV29-1
J: TRBJ2-7
DNA: TGCAGCGTTGAAGATCGGGGCAGCTCCTACGAGCAGTACTTC
CDR3: CSVEDRGSSYEQYF

D: TRBD2
size: once
length: 15
V: TRBV10-2
J: TRBJ2-1
DNA: TGCGCCAGCAGTACTAGCGGGGGGGCCAAGAATGAGCAGTTCTTC
CDR3: CASSTSGGAKNEQFF

D: .
size: few
length: 13
V: TRBV7-8
J: TRBJ1-2
DNA: TGTGCCAGCAGCTCAAGTGCCAACTATGGCTACACCTTC
CDR3: CASSSSANYGYTF

D: .
size: .
length: 14
V: TRBV7-6
J: TRBJ2-7
DNA: TGTGCCAGCAGCTTGGCCGTGGGGGGCTACGAGCAGTACTTC
CDR3: CASSLAVGGYEQYF

D: TRBD1
size: .
length: 15
V: TRBV30
J: TRBJ1-2
DNA: TGTGCCTGGAGCTACGGGACAGGATTAAACTATGGCTACACCTTC
CDR3: CAWSYGTGLNYGYTF

D: TRBD1
size: .
length: 14
V: TRBV5-1
J: TRBJ2-5
DNA: TGCGCCAGCAGCCTAGGGACAGCCCATGAGACCCAGTACTTC
CDR3: CASSLGTAHETQYF

D: .
size: .
length: 16
V: TRBV5-4
J: TRBJ2-7
DNA: TGTGCCAGCAGCAGGTTGGCGGGGACCGGACACTACGAGCAGTACTTC
CDR3: CASSRLAGTGHYEQYF

D: .
size: .
length: 14
V: TRBV7-6
J: TRBJ1-2
DNA: TGTGCCAGCAGCTCGGACTCGGGGGTATATGGCTACACCTTC
CDR3: CASSSDSGVYGYTF

D: TRBD2
size: .
length: 18
V: TRBV2
J: TRBJ2-3
DNA: TGTGCCAGCAAAACGGGACTAGCGGGGCCCCCCTACACAGATACGCAGTATTTT
CDR3: CASKTGLAGPPYTDTQYF

D: TRBD1
size: .
length: 13
V: TRBV27
J: TRBJ1-1
DNA: TGTGCCAGCAGTAACAGGGGTATTCCTGGGGCTTTCTTT
CDR3: CASSNRGIPGAFF

D: .
size: .
length: 13
V: TRBV11-2
J: TRBJ2-7
DNA: TGTGCCAGCAGCTTAGGGGCTGTGGGCGAGCAGTACTTC
CDR3: CASSLGAVGEQYF

D: TRBD2
size: .
length: 15
V: TRBV5-1
J: TRBJ2-3
DNA: TGCGCCAGCAGCAACGAGCGGGGGGACACAGATACGCAGTATTTT
CDR3: CASSNERGDTDTQYF

D: TRBD1
size: .
length: 16
V: TRBV4-2
J: TRBJ1-3
DNA: TGTGCCAGCAGCCAAGACAGGGGGTTCTCTGGAAACACCATATATTTT
CDR3: CASSQDRGFSGNTIYF

D: .
size: .
length: 14
V: TRBV19
J: TRBJ2-7
DNA: TGTGCCAGTAGTAATTATCCAGGGACGGGCGAGCAGTACTTC
CDR3: CASSNYPGTGEQYF

D: .
size: .
length: 14
V: TRBV9
J: TRBJ2-5
DNA: TGTGCCAGCAGCGTAGGGCAGTACCAAGAGACCCAGTACTTC
CDR3: CASSVGQYQETQYF

D: .
size: .
length: 13
V: TRBV6-1
J: TRBJ1-6
DNA: TGTGCCAGCAGTGTTAAATCTAATTCACCCCTCCACTTT
CDR3: CASSVKSNSPLHF

D: .
size: .
length: 13
V: TRBV2
J: TRBJ1-1
DNA: TGTGCCAGCAGTGGACAGGAGAACACTGAAGCTTTCTTT
CDR3: CASSGQENTEAFF

D: .
size: few
length: 15
V: TRBV5-1
J: TRBJ2-1
DNA: TGCGCCAGCAGATCCGACGGTCCGTCCTACAATGAGCAGTTCTTC
CDR3: CASRSDGPSYNEQFF

D: .
size: .
length: 19
V: TRBV7-2
J: TRBJ2-3
DNA: TGTGCCAGCAGCTTATTGGCCAGGGTAACTTCCCTTAGCACAGATACGCAGTATTTT
CDR3: CASSLLARVTSLSTDTQYF

D: .
size: .
length: 16
V: TRBV5-1
J: TRBJ2-3
DNA: TGCGCCAGCAGCTTGGCCGGGCGGGGAAGCACAGATACGCAGTATTTT
CDR3: CASSLAGRGSTDTQYF

D: .
size: .
length: 14
V: TRBV7-6
J: TRBJ2-3
DNA: TGTGCCAGCAGCTCCCACTCTACAGACGATACGCAGTATTTT
CDR3: CASSSHSTDDTQYF

D: .
size: .
length: 11
V: TRBV19
J: TRBJ1-1
DNA: TGTGCCAGTATGACAGTCTCTGAAGCTTTCTTT
CDR3: CASMTVSEAFF

D: .
size: .
length: 12
V: TRBV11-2
J: TRBJ1-1
DNA: TGTGCCAGCAGCTTCGGGAACACTGAAGCTTTCTTT
CDR3: CASSFGNTEAFF

D: .
size: .
length: 14
V: TRBV7-8
J: TRBJ2-1
DNA: TGTGCCAGCAGTCCACCCCCGGGGGACAATGAGCAGTTCTTC
CDR3: CASSPPPGDNEQFF

D: .
size: .
length: 16
V: TRBV9
J: TRBJ2-1
DNA: TGTGCCAGCAGCCCCTCAACTAGTGCCCTTTACAATGAGCAGTTCTTC
CDR3: CASSPSTSALYNEQFF

D: TRBD2
size: .
length: 15
V: TRBV5-6
J: TRBJ2-3
DNA: TGTGCCAGCGGCCGACTAGCGGCTAGCACAGATACGCAGTATTTT
CDR3: CASGRLAASTDTQYF

D: .
size: .
length: 19
V: TRBV19
J: TRBJ1-4
DNA: TGTGCCAGTAGTATTATAACGGGAGGGATCGTTGCAACTAATGAAAAACTGTTTTTT
CDR3: CASSIITGGIVATNEKLFF

D: .
size: .
length: 14
V: TRBV19
J: TRBJ2-1
DNA: TGTGCCAGTAAAAGGGCCGAGACCTACAATGAGCAGTTCTTC
CDR3: CASKRAETYNEQFF

D: .
size: few
length: 13
V: TRBV29-1
J: TRBJ1-3
DNA: TGCAGCGTTTCCTCTTCCGGAGGAAACACCATATATTTT
CDR3: CSVSSSGGNTIYF

D: .
size: .
length: 13
V: TRBV11-3
J: TRBJ2-3
DNA: TGTGCCAGCAGCTTACTAACAGGAGATACGCAGTATTTT
CDR3: CASSLLTGDTQYF

D: .
size: few
length: 15
V: TRBV30
J: TRBJ1-1
DNA: TGTGCCTGGTCGCCCTTTGGGTCTCAGAACACTGAAGCTTTCTTT
CDR3: CAWSPFGSQNTEAFF

D: TRBD2
size: .
length: 17
V: TRBV7-6
J: TRBJ2-3
DNA: TGTGCCAGCAGCTTTGAGTTAGGAGCGGGGGGATTAGATACGCAGTATTTT
CDR3: CASSFELGAGGLDTQYF

D: TRBD1
size: .
length: 13
V: TRBV27
J: TRBJ1-2
DNA: TGTGCCAGCAGGGCCCGAGGGGGCCTAGGCTACACCTTC
CDR3: CASRARGGLGYTF

D: TRBD1
size: .
length: 19
V: TRBV11-2
J: TRBJ2-5
DNA: TGTGCCAGCAGCTTAAATCCGGCCAGACAGGGGGTTTCGCAAGAGACCCAGTACTTC
CDR3: CASSLNPARQGVSQETQYF

D: .
size: few
length: 16
V: TRBV9
J: TRBJ1-1
DNA: TGTGCCAGCAGCCAAGCACCCAGTGGGGGGAACACTGAAGCTTTCTTT
CDR3: CASSQAPSGGNTEAFF

D: TRBD2
size: .
length: 15
V: TRBV2
J: TRBJ2-1
DNA: TGTGCCAGCAGTGGGACTAGCGGTACCTACAATGAGCAGTTCTTC
CDR3: CASSGTSGTYNEQFF

D: .
size: .
length: 14
V: TRBV21-1
J: TRBJ1-1
DNA: TGTGCCAGCAGCACCCAGACGGTGAACACTGAAGCTTTCTTT
CDR3: CASSTQTVNTEAFF

D: .
size: .
length: 14
V: TRBV6-6
J: TRBJ1-5
DNA: TGTGCCAGCAGAGATCAGGGTATCGATCAGCCCCAGCATTTT
CDR3: CASRDQGIDQPQHF

D: .
size: .
length: 13
V: TRBV7-2
J: TRBJ1-5
DNA: TGTGCCAGCAGCTTCAGGGGAGATCAGCCCCAGCATTTT
CDR3: CASSFRGDQPQHF

D: TRBD1
size: .
length: 15
V: TRBV5-4
J: TRBJ2-2
DNA: TGTGCCAGCAGCTGGACAGGGGGCCGGACCGGGGAGCTGTTTTTT
CDR3: CASSWTGGRTGELFF

D: TRBD1
size: .
length: 15
V: TRBV6-1
J: TRBJ2-3
DNA: TGTGCCAGCAGTGGACGGGACAGGAGGGGAGATACGCAGTATTTT
CDR3: CASSGRDRRGDTQYF